Listed below are T cell receptor beta chains from one sample, sequenced in a study of T cell changes during pregnancy in multiple sclerosis. The data were produced by immunoSEQ multiplex PCR, yet TCRdb's version contains in-frame clones alone and is incomplete. Among about 36,000 clones, around nine tenths were seen once, and the ten largest hold 0.5% to 0.65%. Sequencing used CD4+ T cells from peripheral blood mononuclear cells, obtained in the first trimester of pregnancy. The receptors derive from a female donor with multiple sclerosis, enrolled in a pregnancy study. CDR3s include the opening cysteine and the closing phenylalanine or tryptophan. D genes are given only for firm matches. Not every row has a clone size; where given, it reads once, few, many or a size class.

NA,NA,TRBV6-6,TRBJ2-1,TGTGCCAGCAGAGCCCTTACAGGGTACAATGAGCAGTTCTTC,CASRALTGYNEQFF
NA,NA,TRBV19,TRBJ2-1,TGTGCCAGTAGTGTTAGACAGGACATAGGGGATGAGCAGTTCTTC,CASSVRQDIGDEQFF
once,TRBD2,TRBV5-6,TRBJ2-7,TGTGCCAGCAGCTTGGTACTAGCGGGGGCCTACGAGCAGTACTTC,CASSLVLAGAYEQYF
NA,NA,TRBV5-4,TRBJ1-3,TGTGCCAGCAGCTCGGGAGGCGTCTCTGGAAACACCATATATTTT,CASSSGGVSGNTIYF
NA,NA,TRBV7-2,TRBJ1-1,TGTGCCAGCAGCCCCACCCCAGGGTTGAACACTGAAGCTTTCTTT,CASSPTPGLNTEAFF
NA,TRBD2,TRBV6-4,TRBJ2-1,TGTGCCAGCAGCGTAACGACTAGCGGGAGGGCTAATGAGCAGTTCTTC,CASSVTTSGRANEQFF
NA,TRBD1,TRBV2,TRBJ1-2,TGTGCCAGCAGTCAAAGGGTCGGGACAGGGAATGGCTACACCTTC,CASSQRVGTGNGYTF
NA,NA,TRBV27,TRBJ2-2,TGTGCCAGCAGTTTATTAGGGCAGACTAGGACCGGGGAGCTGTTTTTT,CASSLLGQTRTGELFF
NA,TRBD1,TRBV5-1,TRBJ2-3,TGCGCCAGCAGCCTGGACAGGGAACTTAGCACAGATACGCAGTATTTT,CASSLDRELSTDTQYF
NA,NA,TRBV6-1,TRBJ1-2,TGTGCCAGCAGCCGGGACACTTCTTCGAACTATGGCTACACCTTC,CASSRDTSSNYGYTF
NA,NA,TRBV10-2,TRBJ1-4,TGCGCCAGCGGAGCGCCCGGGGTGGCTAATGAAAAACTGTTTTTT,CASGAPGVANEKLFF
NA,NA,TRBV19,TRBJ2-1,TGTGCCAGTAGTATAGCCGGGGGAGACAGTTCCTACAATGAGCAGTTCTTC,CASSIAGGDSSYNEQFF
NA,TRBD2,TRBV6-1,TRBJ2-1,TGTGCCAGCAGTGAAGATAGCGGGAGCCACCCAGCCAATGAGCAGTTCTTC,CASSEDSGSHPANEQFF
few,TRBD1,TRBV15,TRBJ1-1,TGTGCCACCAGCAGTAAACAGGGGCGGAACACTGAAGCTTTCTTT,CATSSKQGRNTEAFF
NA,TRBD2,TRBV27,TRBJ2-5,TGTGCCAGCAGGCGGACTAGCGGGGGGGCCTGGGAGACCCAGTACTTC,CASRRTSGGAWETQYF
NA,NA,TRBV9,TRBJ2-7,TGTGCCAGCAGCGCTCCGTCGGGACTCTCTACCTACGAGCAGTACTTC,CASSAPSGLSTYEQYF
NA,TRBD2,TRBV9,TRBJ2-5,TGTGCCAGCAATCTAGCGGGAGGGATTCTGGAGACCCAGTACTTC,CASNLAGGILETQYF
NA,NA,TRBV7-9,TRBJ1-3,TGTGCCAGCAGCTATTCGCTGACAGGCCCCGGAAACACCATATATTTT,CASSYSLTGPGNTIYF
NA,NA,TRBV6-5,TRBJ2-3,TGTGCCAGCAGTCCAACTCGGTCCGGGGTGGATACGCAGTATTTT,CASSPTRSGVDTQYF
NA,NA,TRBV6-6,TRBJ1-1,TGTGCCAGCAGTCTCCGGAAGGGGACTGAAGCTTTCTTT,CASSLRKGTEAFF
NA,NA,TRBV6-5,TRBJ2-2,TGTGCCAGCAAACCAAGGGGGGGCACCGGGGAGCTGTTTTTT,CASKPRGGTGELFF
NA,TRBD1,TRBV30,TRBJ1-6,TGTGCCTGGACCCCGGACAGGGGCAATTCACCCCTCCACTTT,CAWTPDRGNSPLHF
NA,NA,TRBV6-1,TRBJ2-2,TGTGCCAGCAGTGAACAGGGGCGCGCGAACACCGGGGAGCTGTTTTTT,CASSEQGRANTGELFF
NA,NA,TRBV5-1,TRBJ2-5,TGCGCCAGCAGCCGGCGGCGGGTGGTCCAAGAGACCCAGTACTTC,CASSRRRVVQETQYF
NA,TRBD1,TRBV6-5,TRBJ2-2,TGTGCCAGCAGTGATGGACAGGGCACCGGGGAGCTGTTTTTT,CASSDGQGTGELFF
once,TRBD1,TRBV2,TRBJ1-4,TGTGCCAGTGGGACAGACAATAATGAAAAACTGTTTTTT,CASGTDNNEKLFF
once,TRBD2,TRBV6-5,TRBJ2-3,TGTGCCAGCAGTTTCAGCGGGGGGGCCAGGGGAGATACGCAGTATTTT,CASSFSGGARGDTQYF
NA,TRBD1,TRBV19,TRBJ1-4,TGTGCCAGTAGTATGGGACAGGGCGATGAAAAACTGTTTTTT,CASSMGQGDEKLFF